This TCR beta chain appears in the sequencing data of a study of CD8+ T cells in alopecia areata (dated by TCRdb to 2016 to 2019). About the full investigation: Treated patients were enrolled in an open-label pilot trial of oral tofacitinib, 5 to 10 mg twice daily, for moderate-to-severe alopecia areata. Tofacitinib was administered for 6 to 18 months, and 6 months of follow-up off drug were then conducted to assess delayed response and recurrence. For the treated patients, the SALT score, which quantifies what percentage of scalp surface area is affected, served as the measure of disease severity. In both human patients and the C3H/HeJ mouse model, the study applied high-throughput TCRbeta sequencing to look at T cell clonal expansion in alopecia areata. Human TCRbeta sequencing covered scalp tissue and sorted CD4+ and CD8+ peripheral blood T cells from patchy and totalis/universalis alopecia areata patients and healthy controls. Biopsies were taken from tofacitinib-treated patients at baseline and at 4 and 24 weeks of treatment, and a later scalp biopsy was taken in several of the tofacitinib-treated patients. Scalp clonality was compared among normal scalp (n=4), patchy alopecia areata scalp (n=8), and alopecia totalis/universalis scalp (n=8). RNA was extracted with the PAXgene miRNA kit for fixed scalp, the miRNeasy kit for PBMCs, and the RNeasy kit for mouse skin. TCRbeta CDR3 regions were amplified by immunoSEQ multiplex PCR with 35 Vbeta forward and 13 Jbeta reverse primers. Results the study describes overall, beyond this receptor: Because the treated cohort was small and had just a single nonresponder, larger studies are needed to establish links between baseline CD8+ expansion and response. Unlike mouse skin, which is dominated by gammadelta T cells, normal human skin has resident alphabeta T cells that are also sequenced, and this complicates analysis of the scalp TCR repertoire. TCR sequences shared between patients were less clear than in mice, possibly partly because of HLA diversity in the patient population. Many expanded lesional clones persisted in scalp and blood during tofacitinib treatment, which may partly explain relapse after stopping treatment. Tofacitinib significantly lowered scalp clonality and the number of expanded CD8+ clones among the top 100 scalp clones. Compared with normal scalp, lesional scalp had higher clonality and more expanded CD8+ clones, particularly in alopecia totalis/universalis, a pattern that suggests antigenic drive.

Library preparation employed the immunoSEQ multiplex PCR assay. RNA was extracted from all samples and reverse transcribed into cDNA, which served as template for TCR sequencing. SuperScript III was used for first-strand cDNA synthesis, primed with a 2:1 mix of oligo-dT and random hexamers. A synthetic immune receptor repertoire was used to assess amplification bias, and residual bias was removed computationally. The original pipeline was this. Raw reads were preprocessed for error removal, and CDR3 was defined according to IMGT conventions as running from the conserved cysteine to phenylalanine. Clonality was computed by normalizing Shannon entropy by log2 of the number of productive unique TCRs and subtracting the result from 1. Whether each scalp clone was CD4 or CD8 was inferred by checking scalp TCRbeta sequences against the CD4 and CD8 repertoires from sorted blood. TCRdb retrieved this table from immuneACCESS and kept in-frame rearrangements only. Not all clones are present; in checked studies, unresolved V genes account for under half, and no reason is known for the remainder. That table gives V, J and clone size, and the DNA gave D and trimming. The sample contains around 120,000 clones, roughly 58% of them found a single time. Clones ranked in the top ten supply just under 30% of the sample.

The time point label here, explained by the study, means: about 4 weeks on oral tofacitinib. This sample's treatment or condition label indicates: oral pan-JAK inhibitor, 5-10 mg twice daily. From alopecia areata patients, peripheral blood was collected along with lesional scalp punch biopsies. PBMCs were isolated by density centrifugation and stained for CD3, CD4 and CD8, after which CD4+ and CD8+ T cells were sorted on a FACSAria. On this clone: Its antigen target is currently unknown. Within one base of it there is no much larger clone, and no base qualities were kept.

Per the germline V gene (reference sequence), LNHDA is the CDR1 and SQIVND is the CDR2. Inclusive of the bounding cysteine and phenylalanine, the CDR3 is 14 residues long. Only the CDR3 region is kept as DNA, spanning 42 bases read in frame from base 1. Deletion took 1 base off V and 2 bases off J, with a span of 7 bases between the germline ends. This specimen consisted of CD8+ T cells sorted from blood, obtained at week 4, from a patient treated with tofacitinib. This receptor was taken from a human donor with alopecia areata. Rearrangement joined TRBV19 to TRBJ2-3; tentative D gene TRBD2, with 5 bases matching. CDR3 loop: CASSIVANTDTQYF. The sequenced DNA: TGTGCCAGTAGTATAGTAGCGAACACAGATACGCAGTATTTT.